This T cell receptor beta chain derives from a study of T cells in Graves' hyperthyroidism and ophthalmopathy. As regards this clonotype: Its cognate antigen is unknown.

RNA transcripts served as the template for amplifying TCR beta CDR3 regions. RT-PCR in the first round (using the HTBI primer set) targeted the TCR CDR3. TCRdb itself ran the multiplex PCR reads through MiXCR, one entry per CDR3 protein. This table has roughly 380,000 distinct CDR3 sequences, approximately 15% appearing once. Overall study findings and caveats: In validation, the model predicted ophthalmopathy. These predictions came a median roughly six months before onset. Most thyroid clonotypes with frequency above 0.001 were detected in blood.

J gave up 7 bases and V 3 bases, and 6 bases lay outside the gene matches. This CDR3 is built from 15 residues. The germline V gene has CDR1 KGHSH and CDR2 LQKENI. This sequence was found in a man aged 25-45 years with Graves' hyperthyroidism that later progressed to Graves' ophthalmopathy. The chain carries TRBV18 and TRBJ1-6; 7 bases line up with TRBD1. The sequenced sample was blood. The CDR3 is CASSPGSGGNSPLHF. CDR3 DNA sequence: TGTGCCAGCTCACCTGGGTCAGGGGGAAATTCACCCCTCCACTTT.